These 14 T cell receptor beta chains originate from one sample sequenced in a study of cytomegalovirus exposure and HLA in healthy donors. A multiplex PCR was run with 60 Vbeta primers and 13 Jbeta primers. Clones were read by immunoSEQ multiplex PCR, and TCRdb kept only the in-frame ones, dropping some. The sample records 40,000 to 45,000 clones, approximately 52% being singletons. What was sequenced was PBMCs. The source of these receptors is a human donor in good health.

The chain has TRBV5-4 and TRBJ1-2, with D tentatively TRBD1 (6 bases). Germline values: CDR1 SGHNT, CDR2 YYREEE (reference sequence). This CDR3 spans 14 amino acids. Trimming removed 0 bases at V and 3 bases at J, with 9 bases between. CDR3 amino acids: CASSLGGGYYGYTF. The CDR3 DNA is TGTGCCAGCAGCTTGGGCGGGGGCTACTATGGCTACACCTTC.

This sequence joins TRBV7-2 and TRBJ1-5; D might be TRBD1 (5 bases). V lost 5 bases and J lost 1, with 18 bases in between. The CDR3 has 17 amino acids. Germline CDR1 and CDR2: SGHTA and FQGNSA. The CDR3 coding sequence is TGTGCCAGCAGCCAAACAACTCCGACAGCGAGCAATCAGCCCCAGCATTTT. It encodes CASSQTTPTASNQPQHF.

The chain employs TRBV4-2 and TRBJ1-2; weak D call: TRBD1 (6 bases). Germline CDR1 is LGHNA and CDR2 is YNFKEQ. This CDR3 is 21 amino acids long. V was cut by 0 bases and J by 1 base, with 27 bases left in between. The CDR3 nucleotides read TGTGCCAGCAGCCAAGAAGGGGGGGCCTCAACCCCCATGAGGATTAACTATGGCTACACCTTC. Translation: CASSQEGGASTPMRINYGYTF.

This clone was detected only a few times. This rearrangement joins TRBV5-8 to TRBJ2-3; D uncertain. The CDR3 contains 14 residues. Germline CDR1 SGHTS, CDR2 YDEGEE. V lost 0 bases and J 0 bases, leaving 5 bases between the germline ends. For the CDR3, the DNA is TGTGCCAGCAGCTTGGAGCTGAGCACAGATACGCAGTATTTT. It specifies CASSLELSTDTQYF.

The table lists this clone with a count of one. The chain couples TRBV5-1 to TRBJ2-3; 7 bases are shared with TRBD2. The CDR3 contains 11 residues. Germline V gives CDR1 SGHRS, CDR2 YFSETQ. J gave up 14 bases and V 5 bases, and 8 bases lay outside the gene matches. Here the CDR3 DNA reads TGCGCCAGCAGACTACTAGCGATTGCGTATTTT. As protein: CASRLLAIAYF.

CDR3 coding DNA: TGTGCCAGTAATGTCCAGGGCCATAATTCACCCCTCCACTTT. It encodes CASNVQGHNSPLHF. This chain joins TRBV27 and TRBJ1-6, with a weak D call TRBD1 (5 bases). V was pared by 9 bases and J by 5 bases, with 14 bases between. The length of the CDR3 is 14 residues. Germline assignment: CDR1 MNHEY and CDR2 SMNVEV (reference sequence).

The chain couples TRBV4-2 to TRBJ2-5; tentatively, D is TRBD2 (6 bases). The length of the CDR3 is 13 residues. V was shortened by 9 bases and J by 1 base, with 12 bases between the two germline ends. From germline, CDR1 is LGHNA and CDR2 YNFKEQ. The CDR3 loop reads CASGVSGQETQYF. CDR3 nucleotide sequence: TGTGCCAGTGGTGTTAGCGGCCAAGAGACCCAGTACTTC.

The J gene is TRBJ2-7, the V gene TRBV20-1; TRBD1 matches 7 bases. J lost 2 bases, V lost 7 bases, and 2 bases had no gene match. The germline gives CDR1 DFQATT, CDR2 SNEGSKA (reference sequence). The length of the CDR3 is 11 residues. CDR3 amino acids: CSGQGTYEQYF. The CDR3 region has the DNA TGCAGTGGACAGGGCACCTACGAGCAGTACTTC.

The chain has TRBV7-2 and TRBJ2-3; tentative D call: TRBD1 (6 bases). From germline, CDR1 is SGHTA and CDR2 FQGNSA. V dropped 4 bases and J dropped 1 base, with 15 bases sitting between them. The CDR3 runs 16 residues. The CDR3 loop is CASSWQGSTGTDTQYF. The DNA for the CDR3 is TGTGCCAGCAGCTGGCAGGGGTCGACCGGCACAGATACGCAGTATTTT.

V is TRBV11-2 and J is TRBJ2-7, with a weak D call TRBD1 (6 bases). CDR3 length equals 12 residues. The ends were cut back, 5 bases at V and 4 bases at J, with 9 bases in the middle. Germline-derived CDR1 and CDR2 are SGHAT and FQNNGV. The CDR3 DNA reads TGTGCCAGCAGCCAAGGACAGTACGAGCAGTACTTC. Amino acid sequence: CASSQGQYEQYF.

This clone was detected only once. The V gene is TRBV11-1, the J gene TRBJ2-1, with a tentative D call TRBD2 (5 bases). The CDR3 extends over 17 amino acids. Germline CDR1 and CDR2: SGHAT and FQDESV (reference sequence). Trimming shortened V by 5 bases and J by 5 bases, and 22 bases separated the two germline ends. The CDR3 loop is CASSLGSVRRINNEQFF. The CDR3 coding sequence is TGTGCCAGCAGCCTAGGGTCAGTCAGGAGGATTAACAATGAGCAGTTCTTC.

The V and J genes are TRBV7-8 and TRBJ2-7; 10 bases match TRBD1. With V trimmed by 9 bases and J by 4 bases, 12 bases remained unmatched. Germline V lookup: CDR1 SGHVS, CDR2 FQNEAQ. The CDR3 sequence is 15 residues long. CDR3 in DNA: TGTGCCAGGGGCTTAGGACAGGGGGGCGGTTACGAGCAGTACTTC. Encoded protein: CARGLGQGGGYEQYF.

This clone was seen more than once but under ten times. The rearrangement uses TRBV5-4 and TRBJ1-1, with D possibly being TRBD1 (6 bases). V dropped 1 base and J dropped 7 bases, with 23 bases sitting between them. This CDR3 is 17 amino acids long. Per the germline V gene, CDR1 is SGHNT and CDR2 is YYREEE (reference sequence). The DNA for the CDR3 is TGTGCCAGCAGCTTGCGGGTAGAACAGGGTTACTCCTTTGAAGCTTTCTTT. Translating gives CASSLRVEQGYSFEAFF.

This sequence joins TRBV4-1 and TRBJ1-1; TRBD1 is a possible D gene (5 bases). The CDR3 is 15 amino acids. Germline V CDR1 and CDR2: MGHRA, YSYEKL. The V gene lost 4 bases and the J gene lost 0 bases, with 12 bases spanning the gap. The CDR3 loop reads CASSPGLQVNTEAFF. In DNA, the CDR3 is TGCGCCAGCAGCCCCGGCCTACAGGTGAACACTGAAGCTTTCTTT.